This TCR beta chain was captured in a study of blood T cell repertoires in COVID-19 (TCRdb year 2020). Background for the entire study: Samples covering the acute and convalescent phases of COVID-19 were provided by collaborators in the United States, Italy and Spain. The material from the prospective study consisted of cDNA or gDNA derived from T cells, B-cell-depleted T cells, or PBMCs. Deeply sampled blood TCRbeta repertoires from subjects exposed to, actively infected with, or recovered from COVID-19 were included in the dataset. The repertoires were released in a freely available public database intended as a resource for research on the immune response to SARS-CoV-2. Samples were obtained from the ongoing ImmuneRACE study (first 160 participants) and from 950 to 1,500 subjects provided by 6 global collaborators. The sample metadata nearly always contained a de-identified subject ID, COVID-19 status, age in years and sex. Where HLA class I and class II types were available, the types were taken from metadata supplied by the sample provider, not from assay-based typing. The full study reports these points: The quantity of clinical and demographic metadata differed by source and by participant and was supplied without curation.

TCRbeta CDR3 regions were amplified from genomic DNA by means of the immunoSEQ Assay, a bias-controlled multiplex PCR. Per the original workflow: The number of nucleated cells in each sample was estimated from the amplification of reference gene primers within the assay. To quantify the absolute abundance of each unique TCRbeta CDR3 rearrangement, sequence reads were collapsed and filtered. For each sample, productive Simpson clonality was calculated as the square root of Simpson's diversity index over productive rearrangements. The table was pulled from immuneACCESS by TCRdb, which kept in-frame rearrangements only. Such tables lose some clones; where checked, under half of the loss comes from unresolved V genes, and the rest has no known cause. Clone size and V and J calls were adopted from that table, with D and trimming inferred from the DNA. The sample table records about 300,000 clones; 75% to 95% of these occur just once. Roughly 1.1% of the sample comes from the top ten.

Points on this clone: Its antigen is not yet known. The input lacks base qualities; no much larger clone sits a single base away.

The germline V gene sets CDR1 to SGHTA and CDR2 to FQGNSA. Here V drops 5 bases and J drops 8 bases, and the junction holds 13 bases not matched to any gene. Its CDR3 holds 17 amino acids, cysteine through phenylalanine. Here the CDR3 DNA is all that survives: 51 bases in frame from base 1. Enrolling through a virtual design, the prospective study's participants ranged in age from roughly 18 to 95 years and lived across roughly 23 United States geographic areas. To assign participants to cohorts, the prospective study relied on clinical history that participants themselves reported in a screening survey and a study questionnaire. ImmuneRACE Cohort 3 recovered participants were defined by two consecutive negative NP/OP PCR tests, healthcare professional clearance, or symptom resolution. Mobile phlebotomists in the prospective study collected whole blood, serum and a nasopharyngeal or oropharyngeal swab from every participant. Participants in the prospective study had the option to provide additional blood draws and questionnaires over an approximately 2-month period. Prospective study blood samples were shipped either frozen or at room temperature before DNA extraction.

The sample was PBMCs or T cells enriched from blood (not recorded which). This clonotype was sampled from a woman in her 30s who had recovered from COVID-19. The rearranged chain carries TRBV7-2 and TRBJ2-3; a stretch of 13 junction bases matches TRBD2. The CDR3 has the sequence CASSQGLAGASWGTQYF. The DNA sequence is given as TGTGCCAGCAGCCAAGGACTAGCGGGGGCGTCTTGGGGTACGCAGTATTTT.